The 16 T cell receptor beta chains in this list originate from one sample, sequenced in a study of blood T cell repertoires in COVID-19 (dated by TCRdb to the early 2020s). The library was built by means of the immunoSEQ multiplex PCR assay. TCRdb took over this immuneACCESS table, retaining in-frame rearrangements with V and J assigned. Such tables are incomplete; in checked studies, under half of the missing clones stem from an unresolved V gene, and the remainder is unexplained. The table for this sample lists about 150,000 clones; about 89% of them were counted only once. The top ten hold 2% to 2.5% of the sample. Sample: peripheral blood. The receptors originated from a man aged 45 to 65 with active COVID-19.

The rearrangement links TRBV11-2 to TRBJ1-2; D might be TRBD1 (5 bases). This CDR3 is built from 13 residues. Looked up from germline, CDR1 is SGHAT and CDR2 is FQNNGV. Trimming pared 5 bases from V and 2 bases from J, leaving 9 bases between. DNA for the CDR3: TGTGCCAGCAGCCCTCAGGGAAACTATGGCTACACCTTC. Translation: CASSPQGNYGYTF. Full variable domain (missing parts from reference TRBV11-2 and TRBJ1-2): EAGVAQSPRYKIIEKRQSVAFWCNPISGHATLYWYQQILGQGPKLLIQFQNNGVVDDSQLPKDRFSAERLKGVDSTLKIQPAKLEDSAVYLCASSPQGNYGYTFGSGTRLTVV.

The chain employs TRBV29-1 and TRBJ1-1; D remains ambiguous. The CDR3 covers 12 residues. The germline V gene has CDR1 SQVTM and CDR2 ANQGSEA. V was trimmed by 7 bases and J by 3 bases, leaving 12 bases between them. DNA of the CDR3: TGCAGCGCATCCGGGTGGGACACTGAAGCTTTCTTT. Protein sequence: CSASGWDTEAFF.

The rearrangement joins TRBV6-1 to TRBJ2-4; 7 bases are a match to TRBD2. CDR1 and CDR2 (germline): MNHNS, SASEGT. The junction had 6 bases not matched to a gene; V was cut back by 3 bases and J by 7 bases. This CDR3 has 14 residues. CDR3 sequence reads: CASSEGGGFNIQYF. CDR3 in DNA: TGTGCCAGCAGTGAGGGCGGGGGTTTTAACATTCAGTACTTC.

The chain carries TRBV9 and TRBJ2-3; TRBD1 is a possible D gene (5 bases). In germline, CDR1 is SGDLS, CDR2 YYNGEE. The germline V and J ends were trimmed by 3 bases and 1 base, with 6 bases remaining between them. This CDR3 has 13 residues. The CDR3 DNA is TGTGCCAGCAGCGGGGGCCGCACAGATACGCAGTATTTT. This translates into CASSGGRTDTQYF.

The gene calls are TRBV7-9 and TRBJ2-7, with TRBD2 matching over 11 bases. J was trimmed by 3 bases and V by 4 bases; bases with no gene match: 8. CDR1 SEHNR and CDR2 FQNEAQ come from the germline V gene (reference sequence). There are 16 residues in the CDR3. CDR3 sequence: CASSYFSGGAGYEQYF. The CDR3 DNA sequence: TGTGCCAGCAGCTACTTTAGCGGGGGGGCCGGCTACGAGCAGTACTTC.

The chain joins TRBV11-2 to TRBJ1-1; D is unclear. The ends were cut back, 8 bases at V and 0 bases at J, with 7 bases in the middle. This CDR3 spans 12 amino acids. Germline V CDR1 and CDR2: SGHAT, FQNNGV. The DNA of the CDR3 is TGTGCCAGCGGCTCCTTGAACACTGAAGCTTTCTTT. Translating it yields CASGSLNTEAFF. Full variable domain (outside the CDR3, taken from reference TRBV11-2 and TRBJ1-1): EAGVAQSPRYKIIEKRQSVAFWCNPISGHATLYWYQQILGQGPKLLIQFQNNGVVDDSQLPKDRFSAERLKGVDSTLKIQPAKLEDSAVYLCASGSLNTEAFFGQGTRLTVV.

This chain connects TRBV7-2 to TRBJ1-2; 9 bases align to TRBD1. This CDR3 region has 15 residues. V dropped 5 bases and J dropped 4; count of bases not matched to a gene: 8. The germline V gene encodes CDR1 SGHTA and CDR2 FQGNSA. The CDR3 is CASSPGTGSIYGYTF. The CDR3 DNA follows: TGTGCCAGCAGCCCCGGGACAGGGTCTATCTATGGCTACACCTTC.

The chain uses TRBV27 and TRBJ2-3; 7 nucleotides match TRBD2. CDR1 is MNHEY and CDR2 is SMNVEV in the germline V gene (reference sequence). There are 14 residues in the CDR3. After removal of 6 bases from V and 10 bases from J, the junction contained 13 bases not matched to a gene. CDR3 residues: CASRTTLALVPQYF. The CDR3 nucleotides read TGTGCCAGCAGGACGACACTAGCGCTGGTACCGCAGTATTTT.

For the CDR3, the DNA is TGTGCCAGCAGCCGTATACTCGACAGGGTCCAAGAGACCCAGTACTTC. This encodes CASSRILDRVQETQYF. The V gene is TRBV5-6, the J gene TRBJ2-5; 7 positions match TRBD1. Germline CDR1 reads SGHDT; CDR2 reads YYEEEE. The CDR3 extends over 16 amino acids. The V gene end was trimmed by 4 bases and the J gene end by 1 base; junction bases not matched to a gene: 10.

The chain's CDR3 is CASSYSAGRETQYF. Here the CDR3 DNA reads TGTGCCAGCAGTTACTCGGCAGGGAGGGAGACCCAGTACTTC. This chain connects TRBV6-6 to TRBJ2-5; D might be TRBD2 (6 bases). Germline CDR1 is MNHNY and CDR2 is SVGAGI (reference sequence). CDR3 length: 14 residues. The V end was cut by 0 bases, the J end by 5 bases, with 10 bases between.

This clone was observed once. The chain employs TRBV3-1 (or the pseudogene TRBV3-2) and TRBJ2-7; TRBD2 aligns across 14 bases. Losses at the gene ends were 5 bases for V and 1 base for J; bases not matched to a gene: 7. Per the germline V gene, CDR1 is LGHDT and CDR2 is YNNKEL (reference sequence). This CDR3 spans 17 amino acids. In nucleotides, the CDR3 is TGTGCCAGCAGCTCGACTAGCGGGGGGGCCGGGTCCTACGAGCAGTACTTC. It translates to CASSSTSGGAGSYEQYF.

The V and J genes are TRBV18 and TRBJ2-7; TRBD1 matches 7 bases. Germline V CDR1 and CDR2: KGHSH, LQKENI. The CDR3 covers 12 residues. V was clipped by 6 bases and J by 13 bases; unmatched bases: 12. The chain's CDR3 is CASSQITGTVYF. DNA of the CDR3: TGTGCCAGCTCCCAAATTACCGGGACAGTTTACTTC. Full variable domain (missing parts from reference TRBV18 and TRBJ2-7): NAGVMQNPRHLVRRRGQEARLRCSPMKGHSHVYWYRQLPEEGLKFMVYLQKENIIDESGMPKERFSAEFPKEGPSILRIQQVVRGDSAAYFCASSQITGTVYFGPGTRLTVT.

Only one count was recorded for this clone. The chain employs TRBV27 and TRBJ1-6; no clear D. The ends were cut back, 9 bases at V and 0 bases at J, with 9 bases in the middle. Per germline, CDR1 MNHEY and CDR2 SMNVEV (reference sequence). The CDR3 has 14 residues. CDR3 sequence: CASTPGSYNSPLHF. The CDR3, as DNA: TGTGCCAGTACCCCCGGCTCCTATAATTCACCCCTCCACTTT.

The V call is TRBV19, the J call TRBJ2-1; a weak D match, TRBD2 (5 bases). Trimming took off 6 bases at V and 4 bases at J, with 19 bases between the two ends. CDR1 is LNHDA, CDR2 SQIVND, per germline (reference sequence). The CDR3 has 16 residues. The CDR3 region has the DNA TGTGCCAGTAGGAAGTCAGCCTACATAGCGTACAATGAGCAGTTCTTC. As protein: CASRKSAYIAYNEQFF.

The V call is TRBV11-2, the J call TRBJ1-5; unclear D gene. The germline gives CDR1 SGHAT, CDR2 FQNNGV. Trimming left V 5 bases short and J 3 bases short, with 5 bases between. CDR3 length: 12 residues. The CDR3 is CASSLFNQPQHF. CDR3 nucleotides: TGTGCCAGCAGCCTATTCAATCAGCCCCAGCATTTT.

The chain combines TRBV2 with TRBJ2-3; D gene uncertain. The germline CDR1 and CDR2 sequences are SNHLY and FYNNEI. V was pared by 8 bases and J by 2 bases, with 2 bases between. CDR3 length: 10 amino acids. The CDR3 DNA sequence: TGTGCCAGCCACACAGATACGCAGTATTTT. As protein: CASHTDTQYF. Full variable domain (remainder filled in from reference TRBV2 and TRBJ2-3): EPEVTQTPSHQVTQMGQEVILRCVPISNHLYFYWYRQILGQKVEFLVSFYNNEISEKSEIFDDQFSVERPDGSNFTLKIRSTKLEDSAMYFCASHTDTQYFGPGTRLTVL.